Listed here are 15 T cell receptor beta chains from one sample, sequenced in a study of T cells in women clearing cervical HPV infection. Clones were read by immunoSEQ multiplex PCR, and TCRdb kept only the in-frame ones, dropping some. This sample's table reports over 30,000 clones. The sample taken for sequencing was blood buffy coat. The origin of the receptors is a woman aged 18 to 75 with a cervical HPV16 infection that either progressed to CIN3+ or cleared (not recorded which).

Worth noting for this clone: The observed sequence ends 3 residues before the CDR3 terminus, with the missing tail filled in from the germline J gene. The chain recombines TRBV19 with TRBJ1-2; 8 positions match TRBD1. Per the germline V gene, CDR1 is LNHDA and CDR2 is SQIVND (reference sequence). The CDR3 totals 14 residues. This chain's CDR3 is CASSINTGGYDYTF. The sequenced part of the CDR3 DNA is TGTGCCAGTAGTATCAACACAGGGGGGTACGAC.

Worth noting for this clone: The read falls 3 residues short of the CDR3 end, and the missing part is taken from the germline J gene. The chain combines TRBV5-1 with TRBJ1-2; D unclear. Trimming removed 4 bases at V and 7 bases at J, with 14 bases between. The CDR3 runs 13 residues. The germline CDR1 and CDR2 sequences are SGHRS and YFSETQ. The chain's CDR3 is CASSPWAGSGYTF. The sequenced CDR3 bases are TGCGCCAGCAGCCCTTGGGCTGGATCTGGC.

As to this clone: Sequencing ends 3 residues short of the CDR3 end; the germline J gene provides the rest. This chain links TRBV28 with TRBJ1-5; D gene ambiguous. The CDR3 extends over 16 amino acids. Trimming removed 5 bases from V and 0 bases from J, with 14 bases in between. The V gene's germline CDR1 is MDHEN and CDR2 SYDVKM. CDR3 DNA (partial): TGTGCCAGCAGTCCCAGTGGCAGAGATAGCAATCAGCCC. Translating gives CASSPSGRDSNQP. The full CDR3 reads CASSPSGRDSNQPQHF.

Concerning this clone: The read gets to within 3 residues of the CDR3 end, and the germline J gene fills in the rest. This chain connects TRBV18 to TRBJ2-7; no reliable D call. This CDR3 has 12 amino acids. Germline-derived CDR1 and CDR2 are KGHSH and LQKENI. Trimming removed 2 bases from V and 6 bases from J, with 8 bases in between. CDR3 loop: CASSPAQTEQYF. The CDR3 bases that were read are TGTGCCAGCTCACCAGCACAAACCGAG.

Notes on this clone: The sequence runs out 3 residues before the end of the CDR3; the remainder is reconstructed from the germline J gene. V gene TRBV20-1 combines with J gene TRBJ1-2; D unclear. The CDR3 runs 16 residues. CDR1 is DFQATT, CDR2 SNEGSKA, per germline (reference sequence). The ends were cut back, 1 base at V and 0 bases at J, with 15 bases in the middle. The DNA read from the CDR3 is TGCAGTGCTAGAGTCGCGGGAATGGCCTCTAACTATGGC. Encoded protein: CSARVAGMASNYG. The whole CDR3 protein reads CSARVAGMASNYGYTF.

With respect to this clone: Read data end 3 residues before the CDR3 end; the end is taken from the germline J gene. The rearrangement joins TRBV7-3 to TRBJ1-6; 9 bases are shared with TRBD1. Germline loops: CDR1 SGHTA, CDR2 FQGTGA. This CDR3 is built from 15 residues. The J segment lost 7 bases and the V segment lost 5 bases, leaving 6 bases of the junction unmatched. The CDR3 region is CASSLAGQGNSPLHF. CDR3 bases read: TGTGCCAGCAGCCTCGCGGGACAGGGAAATTCACCC.

CDR3 bases read: TGTGCCAGCCAAAATCCAAGGGACAGGGATCGCTACAATGAG. Translated: CASQNPRDRDRYNE. In full, the CDR3 is CASQNPRDRDRYNEQFF. The chain couples TRBV2 to TRBJ2-1; 9 nucleotides align to TRBD1. The read gets to within 3 residues of the CDR3 end, and the germline J gene fills in the rest. V gave up 8 bases and J gave up 3 bases; unmatched junction bases: 14. Germline V CDR1 and CDR2: SNHLY, FYNNEI. The CDR3 loop spans 17 amino acids.

The sequenced part of the CDR3 DNA is TGCAGCGTTGGGATCTCGCGGGACACTGAA. Protein product: CSVGISRDTE. The complete CDR3 protein is CSVGISRDTEAFF. The V gene is TRBV29-1, the J gene TRBJ1-1; no clear D gene. Sequencing ends 3 residues short of the CDR3 end; the germline J gene provides the rest. This CDR3 spans 13 amino acids. Looked up from germline, CDR1 is SQVTM and CDR2 is ANQGSEA. Trimming took 4 bases from V and 3 from J, leaving 12 bases between them.

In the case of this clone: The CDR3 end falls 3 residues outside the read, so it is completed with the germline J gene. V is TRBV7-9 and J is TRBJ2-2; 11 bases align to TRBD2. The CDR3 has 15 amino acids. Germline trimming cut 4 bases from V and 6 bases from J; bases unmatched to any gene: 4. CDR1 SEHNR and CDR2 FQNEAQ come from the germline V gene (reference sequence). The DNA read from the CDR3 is TGTGCCAGCAGCTCACCGGGACTAGCGGCCGGGGAG. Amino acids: CASSSPGLAAGE. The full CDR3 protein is CASSSPGLAAGELFF.

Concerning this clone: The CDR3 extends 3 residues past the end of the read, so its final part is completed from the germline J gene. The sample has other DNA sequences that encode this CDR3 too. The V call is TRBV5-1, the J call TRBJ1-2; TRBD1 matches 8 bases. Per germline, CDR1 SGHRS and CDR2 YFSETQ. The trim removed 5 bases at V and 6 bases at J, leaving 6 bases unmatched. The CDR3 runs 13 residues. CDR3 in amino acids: CASRTETGDGYTF. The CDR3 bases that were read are TGCGCCAGCAGGACGGAGACAGGGGATGGC.

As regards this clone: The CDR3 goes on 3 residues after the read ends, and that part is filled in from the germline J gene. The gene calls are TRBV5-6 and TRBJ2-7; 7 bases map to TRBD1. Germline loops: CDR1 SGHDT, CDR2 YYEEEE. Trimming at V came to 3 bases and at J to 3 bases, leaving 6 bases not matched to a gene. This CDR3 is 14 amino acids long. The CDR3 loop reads CASSSGGQFYEQYF. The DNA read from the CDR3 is TGTGCCAGCAGCTCAGGGGGACAGTTCTACGAG.

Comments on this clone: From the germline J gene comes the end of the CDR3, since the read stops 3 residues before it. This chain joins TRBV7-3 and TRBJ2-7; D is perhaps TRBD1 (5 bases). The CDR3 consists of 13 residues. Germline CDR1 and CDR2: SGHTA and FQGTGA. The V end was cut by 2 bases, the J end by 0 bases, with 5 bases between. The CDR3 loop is CASSLDSSYEQYF. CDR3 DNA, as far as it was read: TGTGCCAGCAGCTTAGACAGCTCCTACGAG.

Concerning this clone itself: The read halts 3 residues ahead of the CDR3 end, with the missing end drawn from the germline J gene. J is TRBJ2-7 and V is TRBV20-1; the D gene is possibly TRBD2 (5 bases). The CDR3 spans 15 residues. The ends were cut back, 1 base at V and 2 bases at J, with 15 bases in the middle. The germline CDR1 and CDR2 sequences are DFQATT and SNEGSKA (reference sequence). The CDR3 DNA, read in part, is TGCAGTGCTAGAGCCACGAGGGCAGGTCCCTACGAG. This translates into CSARATRAGPYE. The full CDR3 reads CSARATRAGPYEQYF.

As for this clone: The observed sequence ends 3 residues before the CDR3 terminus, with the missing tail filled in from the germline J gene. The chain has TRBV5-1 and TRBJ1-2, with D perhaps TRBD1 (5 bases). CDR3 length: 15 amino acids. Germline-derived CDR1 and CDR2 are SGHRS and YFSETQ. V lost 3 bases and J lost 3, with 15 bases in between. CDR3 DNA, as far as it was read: TGCGCCAGCAGCTCGGGCAGGGTGAAGGACTATGGC. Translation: CASSSGRVKDYG. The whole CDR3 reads CASSSGRVKDYGYTF.

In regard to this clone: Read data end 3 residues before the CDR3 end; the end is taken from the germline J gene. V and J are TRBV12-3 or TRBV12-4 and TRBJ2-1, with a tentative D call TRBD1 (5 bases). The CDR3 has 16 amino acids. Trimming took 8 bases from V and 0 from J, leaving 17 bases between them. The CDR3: CASSKGLQPSYNEQFF. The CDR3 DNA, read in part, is TGTGCCAGCTCAAAGGGGTTACAGCCCTCCTACAATGAG.